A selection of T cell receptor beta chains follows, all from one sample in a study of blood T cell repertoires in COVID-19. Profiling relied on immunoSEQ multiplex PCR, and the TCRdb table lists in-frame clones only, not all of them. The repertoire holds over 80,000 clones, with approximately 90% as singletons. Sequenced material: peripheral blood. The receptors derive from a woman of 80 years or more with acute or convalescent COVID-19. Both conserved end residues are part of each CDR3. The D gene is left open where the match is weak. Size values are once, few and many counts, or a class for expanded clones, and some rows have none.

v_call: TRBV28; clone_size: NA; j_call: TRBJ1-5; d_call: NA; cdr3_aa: CASSLRALSNQPQHF; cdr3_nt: TGTGCCAGCAGCCTGAGGGCTTTGAGCAATCAGCCCCAGCATTTT
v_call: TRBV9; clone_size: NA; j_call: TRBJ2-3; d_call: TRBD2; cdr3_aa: CASAWGLAGSGDTQYF; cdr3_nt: TGTGCCAGCGCTTGGGGGCTAGCGGGCTCGGGAGATACGCAGTATTTT
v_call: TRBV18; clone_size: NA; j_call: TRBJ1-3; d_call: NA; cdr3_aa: CASSPLPGMGSGNTIYF; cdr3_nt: TGTGCCAGCTCACCCCTCCCAGGGATGGGTTCTGGAAACACCATATATTTT
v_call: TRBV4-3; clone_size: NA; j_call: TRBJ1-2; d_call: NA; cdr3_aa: CASSGTDGRVGYTF; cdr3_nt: TGCGCCAGCAGTGGGACTGACGGGCGGGTTGGCTACACCTTC
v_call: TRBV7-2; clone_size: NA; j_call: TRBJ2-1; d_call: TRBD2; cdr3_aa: CASSPQQREGRKFF; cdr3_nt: TGTGCCAGCAGCCCACAACAACGGGAGGGCCGGAAGTTCTTC
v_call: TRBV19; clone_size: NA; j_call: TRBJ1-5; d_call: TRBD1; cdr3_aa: CASSMGTGRQPQHF; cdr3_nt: TGTGCCAGTAGTATGGGGACAGGGCGTCAGCCCCAGCATTTT
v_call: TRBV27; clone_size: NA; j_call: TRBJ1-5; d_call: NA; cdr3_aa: CASRLRESQPQHF; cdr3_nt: TGTGCCAGCAGGCTCAGGGAAAGTCAGCCCCAGCATTTT
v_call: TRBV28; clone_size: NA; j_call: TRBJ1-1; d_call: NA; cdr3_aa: CASSAYVTGNTEAFF; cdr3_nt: TGTGCCAGCAGTGCCTACGTTACAGGGAACACTGAAGCTTTCTTT
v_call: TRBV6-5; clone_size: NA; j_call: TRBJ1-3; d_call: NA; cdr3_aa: CASTPGGNTIYF; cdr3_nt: TGTGCCAGCACCCCAGGTGGAAACACCATATATTTT
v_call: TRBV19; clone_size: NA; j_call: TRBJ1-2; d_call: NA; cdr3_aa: CASSINAREDGYTF; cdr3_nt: TGTGCCAGTAGTATAAATGCCAGGGAAGATGGCTACACCTTC
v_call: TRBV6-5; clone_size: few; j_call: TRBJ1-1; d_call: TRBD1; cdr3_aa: CASSRTGVWEAFF; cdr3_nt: TGTGCCAGCAGTCGGACAGGGGTTTGGGAAGCTTTCTTT
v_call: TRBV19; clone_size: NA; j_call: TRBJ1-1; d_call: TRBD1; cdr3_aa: CASSIDTGATEAFF; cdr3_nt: TGTGCCAGTAGTATAGACACAGGGGCTACTGAAGCTTTCTTT
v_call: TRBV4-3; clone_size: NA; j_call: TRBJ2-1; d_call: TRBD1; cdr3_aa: CASSRDRDNEQFF; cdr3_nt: TGCGCCAGCAGCCGAGACAGGGACAATGAGCAGTTCTTC
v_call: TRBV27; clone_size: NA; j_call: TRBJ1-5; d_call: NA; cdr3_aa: CASSLGSRQPQHF; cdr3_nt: TGTGCCAGCAGTTTAGGTTCCAGACAGCCCCAGCATTTT
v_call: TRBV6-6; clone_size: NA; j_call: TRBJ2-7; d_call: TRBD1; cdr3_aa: CASSYSTGGAYEQYF; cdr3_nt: TGTGCCAGCAGTTACTCGACAGGGGGGGCCTACGAGCAGTACTTC
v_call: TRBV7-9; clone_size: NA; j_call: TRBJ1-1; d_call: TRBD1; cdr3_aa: CASSLMTGDTEAFF; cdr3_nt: TGTGCCAGCAGCTTAATGACAGGGGACACTGAAGCTTTCTTT
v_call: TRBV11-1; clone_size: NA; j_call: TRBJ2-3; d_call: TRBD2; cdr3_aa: CASSTLLATTDTQYF; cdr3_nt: TGTGCCAGCAGCACCTTACTAGCGACTACAGATACGCAGTATTTT
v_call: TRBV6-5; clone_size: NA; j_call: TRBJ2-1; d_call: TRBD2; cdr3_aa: CASSYLLAGVYNEQFF; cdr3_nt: TGTGCCAGCAGTTACTTGCTAGCGGGGGTCTACAATGAGCAGTTCTTC
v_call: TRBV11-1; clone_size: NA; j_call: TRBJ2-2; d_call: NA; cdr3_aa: CASQEGAGTGELFF; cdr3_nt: TGTGCCAGCCAGGAGGGCGCCGGAACCGGGGAGCTGTTTTTT
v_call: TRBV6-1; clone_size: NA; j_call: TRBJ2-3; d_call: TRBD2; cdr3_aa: CASRLSGSSTDTQYF; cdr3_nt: TGTGCCAGCAGGCTTAGCGGGTCTAGCACAGATACGCAGTATTTT
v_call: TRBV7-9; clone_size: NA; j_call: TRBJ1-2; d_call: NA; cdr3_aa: CASSLTTGGDYGYTF; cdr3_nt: TGTGCCAGCAGCTTAACCACCGGGGGGGACTATGGCTACACCTTC
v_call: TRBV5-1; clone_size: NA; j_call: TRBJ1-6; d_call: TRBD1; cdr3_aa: CASSLGDRGRSPLHF; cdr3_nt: TGCGCCAGCAGCTTGGGGGACAGGGGTCGTTCACCCCTCCACTTT
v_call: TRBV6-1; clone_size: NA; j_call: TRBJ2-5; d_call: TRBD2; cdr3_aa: CASSEYPGGQETQYF; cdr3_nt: TGTGCCAGCAGTGAATATCCGGGGGGGCAAGAGACCCAGTACTTC
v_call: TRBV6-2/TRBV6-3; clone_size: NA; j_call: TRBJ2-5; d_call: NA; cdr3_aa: CASSYQQGDVQETQYF; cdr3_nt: TGTGCCAGCAGTTACCAACAGGGAGACGTCCAAGAGACCCAGTACTTC
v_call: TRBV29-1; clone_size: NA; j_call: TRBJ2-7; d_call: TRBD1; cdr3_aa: CSVRTGVNEQYF; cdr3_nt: TGCAGCGTGCGGACAGGGGTCAACGAGCAGTACTTC
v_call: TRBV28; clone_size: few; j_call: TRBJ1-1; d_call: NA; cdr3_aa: CASSFEGRGTEAFF; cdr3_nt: TGTGCCAGCAGTTTCGAGGGCCGGGGCACTGAAGCTTTCTTT
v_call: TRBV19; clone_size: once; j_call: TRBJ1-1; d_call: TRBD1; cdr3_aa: CASSPDRENTEAFF; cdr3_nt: TGTGCCAGTAGTCCTGACAGGGAGAACACTGAAGCTTTCTTT
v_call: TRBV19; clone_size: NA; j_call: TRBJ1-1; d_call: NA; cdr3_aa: CASSIRDLNTEAFF; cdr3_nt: TGTGCCAGTAGTATACGGGACTTGAACACTGAAGCTTTCTTT
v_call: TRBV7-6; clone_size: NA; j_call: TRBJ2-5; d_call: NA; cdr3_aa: CASSLGQQETQYF; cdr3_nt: TGTGCCAGCAGCTTAGGGCAGCAAGAGACCCAGTACTTC